These 5 T cell receptor beta chains originate from one sample sequenced in a study of blood T cells in healthy people across ages. Together with a sample-barcoded 5' primer, a J-beta primer mix was included in a second PCR lasting roughly 6 to 12 cycles. TCRdb re-called the 5' RACE reads through MiXCR, storing one row per CDR3 protein. The table records about 680,000 distinct CDR3 sequences, approximately 50% of them present only once. The specimen was blood. The source is a woman in her sixties in good health.

This clonotype was counted a few times. The rearrangement links TRBV2 to TRBJ2-7; D ambiguous. Germline lookup yields CDR1 SNHLY and CDR2 FYNNEI. V was clipped by 1 base and J by 0 bases, with 10 bases between them. CDR3 length: 15 amino acids. Here the CDR3 DNA reads TGTGCCAGCAGTGAAGGTGGGTCGAGCTCCTACGAGCAGTACTTC. As protein: CASSEGGSSSYEQYF.

This chain connects TRBV6-2 or TRBV6-3 to TRBJ2-5; D might be TRBD2 (6 bases). Germline loops: CDR1 MNHEY, CDR2 SVGEGT. V was clipped by 7 bases and J by 5 bases, with 17 bases between them. CDR3 length equals 14 residues. CDR3 sequence reads: CASTAQPGGETQYF. DNA for the CDR3: TGTGCCAGCACCGCACAGCCTGGGGGGGAGACCCAGTACTTC.

The gene calls are TRBV28 and TRBJ1-2; TRBD1 matches at 7 bases. The CDR3 is 14 residues long. J was trimmed by 8 bases and V by 6 bases; bases with no gene match: 12. Germline V CDR1 and CDR2: MDHEN, SYDVKM. CDR3: CASREQGTAGGYTF. Written as DNA, the CDR3 is TGTGCCAGCAGAGAACAGGGGACAGCGGGGGGCTACACCTTC.

This clonotype has a handful of counts. The CDR3 sequence is CSGGRGAYDYEQYF. The DNA of the CDR3 is TGCAGTGGGGGCAGGGGCGCCTACGACTACGAGCAGTACTTC. The genes are TRBV20-1 and TRBJ2-7, with D perhaps matching TRBD1 (6 bases). This CDR3 has 14 residues. Trimming cost V 7 bases and J 3 bases, with 19 bases left between them. The germline gives CDR1 DFQATT, CDR2 SNEGSKA (reference sequence).

The chain recombines TRBV24-1 with TRBJ2-3; D ambiguous. Looked up from germline, CDR1 is KGHDR and CDR2 is SFDVKD. This CDR3 is 17 amino acids long. With 1 base removed from V and 0 bases from J, the gap between germline ends came to 13 bases. The CDR3: CATSDFSEPHSTDTQYF. Written as DNA, the CDR3 is TGTGCCACCAGTGATTTTTCGGAGCCCCATAGCACAGATACGCAGTATTTT.